This entry lists 16 T cell receptor gamma chains sequenced from one sample in a study of fetal and pediatric gammadelta thymocytes. TCRdb used CATT to re-call clones from the reads. Of approximately 170 gamma-chain clones listed, roughly 6% were seen once; the top ten hold about 52%. Sequencing was carried out using Vgamma9Vdelta2 gamma-delta T cells from the thymus. The subset denotes: sorted CD3+gammadeltaTCR+Vgamma9+Vdelta2+ thymocytes. The receptors originated from a child who underwent cardiac surgery and was recorded as healthy.

Concerning this clone: A far larger clone is one nucleotide away, so this likely arose from a read error. The same CDR3 also results from other DNA sequences found in this sample. The chain recombines TRGV9 with TRGJP. CDR3 size: 16 residues. CDR1 and CDR2 from the germline V gene are GITISATS and ISYDGTV (reference sequence). This chain's CDR3 is CALWEVQELGKKIKVF. CDR3 bases: TGTGCATTGTGGGAGGTGCAAGAGTTGGGCAAAAAAATCAAGGTATTT.

As regards this clone: Only one base separates this from a far larger clonotype, so it likely reflects a read error. The chain is built from TRGV10 and TRGJP1. TRGV10 is marked as an open reading frame, function uncertain. This CDR3 spans 13 amino acids. J was trimmed by 4 bases and V by 8 bases; bases with no gene match: 5. The chain's CDR3 is CAAWGNTGWFKIF. The CDR3 DNA reads as TGTGCTGCGTGGGGTAACACTGGTTGGTTCAAGATATTT.

This clone was seen only a few times. TCRdb has a much larger clone's protein, which differs at residue 8 from the translation of this DNA, likely because of a read error; what is shown is the protein translated from the DNA. This rearrangement joins TRGV10 to TRGJP1. TRGV10 has ORF status, its function being uncertain. The CDR3 covers 14 residues. V lost 12 bases, J lost 5 bases, and 13 bases stayed unmatched. CDR3 nucleotide sequence: TGTGCTGCTTTAAACGGAAGGACTGGTTGGTTCAAGATATTT. Amino acid sequence: CAALNGRTGWFKIF.

By share, this clone ranks as large. Other DNA variants within this sample encode the same CDR3. The V call is TRGV9, the J call TRGJP. This CDR3 is built from 18 residues. J was trimmed by 4 bases and V by 0 bases; bases with no gene match: 6. Germline values: CDR1 GITISATS, CDR2 ISYDGTV (reference sequence). This chain's CDR3 is CALWEVRPQELGKKIKVF. CDR3 coding DNA: TGTGCCTTGTGGGAGGTGCGGCCACAAGAGTTGGGCAAAAAAATCAAGGTATTT.

In its sample, this clone ranks as large (0.1 to 1%). J is TRGJP and V is TRGV9. Looked up from germline, CDR1 is GITISATS and CDR2 is ISYDGTV (reference sequence). This CDR3 contains 16 residues. Trimming took 2 bases from V and 6 from J; bases not matched to a gene: 4. This CDR3 is CALWEEGELGKKIKVF. DNA for the CDR3: TGTGCCTTGTGGGAGGAGGGAGAGTTGGGCAAAAAAATCAAGGTATTT.

This clone is large by share. The chain has TRGV9 and TRGJP. Germline lookup yields CDR1 GITISATS and CDR2 ISYDGTV (reference sequence). There are 15 residues in the CDR3. J gave up 6 bases and V 4 bases, and 3 bases lay outside the gene matches. DNA for the CDR3: TGTGCCTTGTGGGATGCAGAGTTGGGCAAAAAAATCAAGGTATTT. Encoded protein: CALWDAELGKKIKVF.

In its sample, this clone ranks as large. The V gene is TRGV9, the J gene TRGJP. The junction had 6 bases not matched to a gene; V was cut back by 0 bases and J by 7 bases. Germline CDR1 and CDR2: GITISATS and ISYDGTV (reference sequence). The length of the CDR3 is 17 residues. The CDR3 coding sequence is TGTGCCTTGTGGGAGGTGCATGAGGAGTTGGGCAAAAAAATCAAGGTATTT. As protein: CALWEVHEELGKKIKVF.

This clone qualifies as large. This sequence joins TRGV9 and TRGJ1 or TRGJ2. The germline V gene has CDR1 GITISATS and CDR2 ISYDGTV (reference sequence). This CDR3 spans 13 amino acids. V was pared by 0 bases and J by 4 bases, with 3 bases of the junction left unmatched. The CDR3 here is CALWEVNYYKKLF. CDR3 in DNA: TGTGCCTTGTGGGAGGTGAACTATTATAAGAAACTCTTT.

This clone was seen only a few times. A far larger clone is a single base away, which makes a read error likely. Other DNA sequences in this sample translate to the same CDR3. The genes are TRGV4 and TRGJ1 or TRGJ2. V was pared by 1 base and J by 1 base, with 1 base of the junction left unmatched. The CDR3 is made up of 13 amino acids. Germline-derived CDR1 and CDR2 are EGSTGY and YDSYTSSV. The CDR3 bases are TGTGCCACCTGGGATGGCAATTATTATAAGAAACTCTTT. It translates to CATWDGNYYKKLF.

As for this clone: The DNA is omitted, as the CDR3 cannot be located on it reliably, and the CDR3 follows TCRdb's listing. The chain recombines TRGV9 with TRGJ1 or TRGJ2. From germline, CDR1 is GITISATS and CDR2 ISYDGTV (reference sequence). Including both end residues, the CDR3 is 19 amino acids long. The CDR3: CALWESLIIRNSLAVEQHF.

As to this clone: This is likely an artifact of a read error, given a far larger clone one base away. The V and J genes are TRGV9 and TRGJP. Germline CDR1 and CDR2: GITISATS and ISYDGTV (reference sequence). CDR3 length: 18 amino acids. Here the CDR3 reads CALLEVRPQELGKKIKVF. CDR3 in DNA: TGTGCCTTGTTGGAGGTGCGGCCACAAGAGTTGGGCAAAAAAATCAAGGTATTT.

This clone is hyperexpanded by share. The same CDR3 is also encoded by other DNA sequences in this sample. The chain is built from TRGV9 and TRGJP. Germline lookup yields CDR1 GITISATS and CDR2 ISYDGTV (reference sequence). The CDR3 spans 16 residues. Trimming at V came to 0 bases and at J to 7 bases, leaving 3 bases not matched to a gene. As DNA, the CDR3 is TGTGCCTTGTGGGAGGTGCGTGAGTTGGGCAAAAAAATCAAGGTATTT. Amino acids: CALWEVRELGKKIKVF.

This clone appeared a few times. This may arise from a read error, as a much more abundant clone is one base away. The J gene is TRGJ1 or TRGJ2, the V gene TRGV9. In germline, CDR1 is GITISATS, CDR2 ISYDGTV (reference sequence). The CDR3 extends over 12 amino acids. V lost 11 bases and J lost 12; bases outside the gene matches: 19. In nucleotides, the CDR3 is TGTGCCTCGGATGGTTATGGTGGGAGGAAACTCTTT. Protein sequence: CASDGYGGRKLF.

This clone was found a few times. The protein TCRdb lists belongs to a much larger clone and differs from this DNA's translation at residue 3, which points to a read error; the protein shown is made from the DNA. The chain recombines TRGV9 with TRGJP. The CDR3 length is 16 residues. Germline V CDR1 and CDR2: GITISATS, ISYDGTV (reference sequence). DNA of the CDR3: TGTGCCTGGTGGGAGGTGCAAGAGTTGGGCAAAAAAATCAAGGTATTT. It encodes CAWWEVQELGKKIKVF.

On this clone: A read error likely explains this, since a far larger clone differs by one base. The gene calls are TRGV9 and TRGJ1 or TRGJ2. This CDR3 region has 11 residues. CDR1 is GITISATS and CDR2 is ISYDGTV in the germline V gene (reference sequence). The DNA for the CDR3 is TGTACCTTGTGGGTCCTTTATAAGAAACTCTTT. Amino acids: CTLWVLYKKLF.

Concerning this clone itself: A far larger clone is off by one base, so a read error is likely. This CDR3 is also generated by other DNA sequences in the sample. This sequence joins TRGV9 and TRGJP. CDR1 and CDR2 from the germline V gene are GITISATS and ISYDGTV (reference sequence). The CDR3 length is 18 residues. The CDR3 loop reads CALWEVRPQELGKKIKVF. Here the CDR3 DNA reads TGTGCCTTATGGGAGGTGCGGCCACAAGAGTTGGGCAAAAAAATCAAGGTATTT.